These 9 T cell receptor beta chains were sequenced from one sample in a study of CD8 T cells in ankylosing spondylitis. Whole-study results and caveats: Blood from ankylosing spondylitis patients appeared to carry a characteristic roughly eight-variant TCR beta motif.

For these TCRs, the target antigens are not known. TCRdb passed the 5' RACE reads through MiXCR, listing each CDR3 protein once. The sample lists about 840,000 distinct CDR3 sequences, about 12% occurring once. Input material: blood, either unsorted or a sorted T cell fraction (not recorded which). These receptors all come from a male donor with ankylosing spondylitis.

This clonotype was seen more than once but under ten times. This chain uses TRBV29-1 with TRBJ1-1; 8 bases match TRBD1. In germline, CDR1 is SQVTM, CDR2 ANQGSEA. The CDR3 runs to 13 residues. The ends lost 3 bases at V and 3 bases at J; junction bases unmatched: 3. CDR3 protein: CSVEIQGDTEAFF. CDR3 sequence (DNA): TGCAGCGTTGAGATACAGGGGGACACTGAAGCTTTCTTT.

This clonotype was counted between two and nine times. The rearrangement uses TRBV4-3 and TRBJ2-5; D is undetermined. CDR1 is LGHNA and CDR2 is YSLEER in the germline V gene. V was pared by 3 bases and J by 5 bases, with 10 bases between. CDR3 length equals 13 residues. CDR3 loop: CASSHTEEETQYF. CDR3 bases: TGCGCCAGCAGCCATACCGAGGAGGAGACCCAGTACTTC.

V and J are TRBV18 and TRBJ2-3; 11 bases fit TRBD2. V dropped 6 bases and J dropped 4; count of bases not matched to a gene: 6. The CDR3 consists of 15 residues. Germline assignment: CDR1 KGHSH and CDR2 LQKENI. The CDR3 nucleotides are TGTGCCAGCTCGCGGACTAGCGGGTACTCAGATACGCAGTATTTT. Its translation: CASSRTSGYSDTQYF.

This clonotype was observed a handful of times. The genes are TRBV27 and TRBJ1-1; the D is unclear. Germline CDR1 and CDR2: MNHEY and SMNVEV (reference sequence). There are 16 residues in the CDR3. V was shortened by 5 bases and J by 9 bases, with 25 bases between the two germline ends. The CDR3 DNA reads as TGTGCCAGCAGTCGGAAAGTTGGGCAGGTTATTTCTCAAGCTTTCTTT. Amino acid sequence: CASSRKVGQVISQAFF.

The genes are TRBV7-3 and TRBJ2-2, with 7 bases that match TRBD2. This CDR3 spans 16 amino acids. The trim removed 0 bases at V and 0 bases at J, leaving 1 base unmatched. Germline loops: CDR1 SGHTA, CDR2 FQGTGA. The chain's CDR3 is CASSLTGLTNTGELFF. The CDR3 region has the DNA TGTGCCAGCAGCTTAACGGGACTAACGAACACCGGGGAGCTGTTTTTT.

The table lists this clonotype with many counts. V and J are TRBV6-5 and TRBJ1-1, with a weak D call TRBD1 (5 bases). The germline gives CDR1 MNHEY, CDR2 SVGAGI. This CDR3 comprises 13 residues. V lost 4 bases and J lost 4, with 10 bases in between. The DNA of the CDR3 is TGTGCCAGCAGTTCGACCGGGACCACTGAAGCTTTCTTT. This encodes CASSSTGTTEAFF.

This clonotype came up many times. The rearrangement joins TRBV5-1 to TRBJ1-6; perhaps TRBD1 as D (6 bases). The CDR3 is 15 residues long. Trimming took off 4 bases at V and 8 bases at J, with 16 bases between the two ends. Germline V gene lookup returns CDR1 SGHRS and CDR2 YFSETQ. The CDR3 reads CASSPTGTRDSPLHF. The CDR3 DNA follows: TGCGCCAGCAGCCCAACCGGGACAAGGGATTCACCCCTCCACTTT.

This clonotype came up many times. Mismatch with germline at one junction end may stem from a read error. This chain uses TRBV6-1 with TRBJ2-1; weak D call: TRBD2 (6 bases). CDR1 and CDR2 from the germline V gene are MNHNS and SASEGT. The CDR3 contains 15 residues. CDR3 residues: CASRLFGTSYNEQFF. The CDR3 DNA reads TGTGCCAGCAGGCTTTTTGGGACTTCCTATAATGAGCAGTTCTTC.

V is TRBV20-1 and J is TRBJ1-1; D is unclear. The germline V gene has CDR1 DFQATT and CDR2 SNEGSKA (reference sequence). The CDR3 has 13 residues. Between the trimmed V and J ends, which lost 5 bases and 0 bases, there was a span of 10 bases. The CDR3, as DNA: TGCAGTGCTCCTCGACGGCTGAACACTGAAGCTTTCTTT. This gives the protein CSAPRRLNTEAFF.